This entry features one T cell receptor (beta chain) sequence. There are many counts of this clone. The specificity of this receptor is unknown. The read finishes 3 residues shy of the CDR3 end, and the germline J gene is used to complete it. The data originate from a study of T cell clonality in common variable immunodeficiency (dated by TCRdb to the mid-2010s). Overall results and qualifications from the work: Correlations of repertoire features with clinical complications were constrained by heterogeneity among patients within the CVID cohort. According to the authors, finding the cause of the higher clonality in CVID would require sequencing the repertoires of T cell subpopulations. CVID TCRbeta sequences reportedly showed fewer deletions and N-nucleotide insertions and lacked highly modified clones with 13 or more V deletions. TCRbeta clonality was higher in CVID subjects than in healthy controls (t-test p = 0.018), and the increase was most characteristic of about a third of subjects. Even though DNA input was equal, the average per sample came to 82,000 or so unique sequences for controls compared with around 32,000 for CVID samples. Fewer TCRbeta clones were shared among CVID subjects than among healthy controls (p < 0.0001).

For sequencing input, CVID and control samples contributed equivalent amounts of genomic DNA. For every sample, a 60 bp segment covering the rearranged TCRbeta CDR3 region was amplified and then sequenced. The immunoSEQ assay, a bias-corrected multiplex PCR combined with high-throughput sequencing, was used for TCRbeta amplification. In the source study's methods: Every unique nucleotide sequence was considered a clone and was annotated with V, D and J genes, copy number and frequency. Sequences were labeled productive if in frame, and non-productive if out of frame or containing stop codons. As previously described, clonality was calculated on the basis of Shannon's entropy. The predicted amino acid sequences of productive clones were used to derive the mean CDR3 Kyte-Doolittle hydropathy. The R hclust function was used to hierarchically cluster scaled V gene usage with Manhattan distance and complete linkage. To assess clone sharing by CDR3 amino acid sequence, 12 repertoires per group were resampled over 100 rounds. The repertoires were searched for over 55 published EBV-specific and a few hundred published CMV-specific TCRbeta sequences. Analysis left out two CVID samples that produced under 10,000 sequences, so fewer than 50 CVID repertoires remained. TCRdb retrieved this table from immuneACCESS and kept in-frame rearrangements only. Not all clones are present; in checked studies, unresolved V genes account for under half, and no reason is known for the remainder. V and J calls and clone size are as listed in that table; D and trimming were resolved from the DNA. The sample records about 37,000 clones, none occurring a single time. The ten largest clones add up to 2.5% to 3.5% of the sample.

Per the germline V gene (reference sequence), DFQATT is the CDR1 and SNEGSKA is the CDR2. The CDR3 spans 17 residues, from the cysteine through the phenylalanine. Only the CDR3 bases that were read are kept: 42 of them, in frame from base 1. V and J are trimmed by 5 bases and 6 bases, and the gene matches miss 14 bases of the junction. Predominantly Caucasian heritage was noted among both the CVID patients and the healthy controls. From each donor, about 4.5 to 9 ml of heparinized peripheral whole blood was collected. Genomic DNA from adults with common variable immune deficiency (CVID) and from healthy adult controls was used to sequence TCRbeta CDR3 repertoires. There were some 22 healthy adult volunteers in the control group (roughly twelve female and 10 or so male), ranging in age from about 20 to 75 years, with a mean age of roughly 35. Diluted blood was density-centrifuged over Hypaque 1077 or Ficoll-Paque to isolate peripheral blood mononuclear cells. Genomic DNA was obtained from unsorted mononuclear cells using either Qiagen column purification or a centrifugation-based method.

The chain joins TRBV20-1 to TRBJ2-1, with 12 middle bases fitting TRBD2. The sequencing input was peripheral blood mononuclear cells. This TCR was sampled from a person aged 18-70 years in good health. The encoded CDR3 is CSAPRLAGDQGGNEQFF. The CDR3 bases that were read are TGCAGTGCTCCTCGACTAGCGGGAGATCAGGGGGGCAATGAG.